Listed below are T cell receptor beta chains from one sample, sequenced in a study of low-dose radiotherapy and immunotherapy resistance in tumors. TCRdb called the reads again in MiXCR, with one record for every CDR3 protein. The profile shows 80,000 or so distinct CDR3 sequences, under 20% of them singletons. This specimen was PBMCs, taken after low-dose radiotherapy plus immunotherapy. These receptors came from a male donor with prostate cancer. Each CDR3 is given with its conserved first and last residue. The listing skips clone size in some rows; elsewhere it reads once, few, many or a size class.

clone_size v_call cdr3_length cdr3_aa
few TRBV28 10 CASSVNEQFF
many TRBV20-1 14 CSARALGPADTQYF
NA TRBV18 14 CASSPRAGSYEQYF
few TRBV6-8 14 CASSYRDTVNEQFF
many TRBV7-9 15 CASSQRGGGKNIQYF
many TRBV20-1 16 CSARVGAGGSYNEQFF
many TRBV4-1 14 CASSPYRVADTQYF
many TRBV6-2/TRBV6-3 16 CASRTIGGRAPDTQYF
many TRBV3-1 13 CASSPSMIETQYF
many TRBV30 12 CACSVYRVELFF
many TRBV7-2 16 CASSSRPGTGSYEQYF
NA TRBV28 13 CASSPGGSDEQFF
many TRBV16 13 CASRDRPYNEQFF
many TRBV27 15 CASSLSQGRQETQYF
many TRBV12-3/TRBV12-4 16 CASSLRVLAGADTQYF
NA TRBV2 15 CASRGTSGGLYEQYF
medium-sized TRBV28 13 CASDAGGPNTQYF
many TRBV5-1 17 CASSSGTSGSFYNEQFF
NA TRBV10-1 15 CASEMRQGRNTEAFF
many TRBV15 14 CATSREQGSYGYTF
many TRBV19 14 CASSISSGVGGYTF
NA TRBV18 15 CASSLQGAKGQPQHF
many TRBV6-6 17 CASSYSPLQYSNQPQHF
many TRBV28 15 CASSRRQAAHYEQYF
many TRBV25-1 15 CASSESGGAKNIQYF
many TRBV5-1 16 CASSLDGLSSYNEQFF
NA TRBV5-1 16 CASSGPSAGRQETQYF
many TRBV6-2/TRBV6-3 11 CASSSNNEQFF
many TRBV6-2/TRBV6-3 15 CASILDPYSTDTQYF